The source of this TCR beta chain is a study of T cell repertoires in cytomegalovirus infection. Turning to this clonotype: Its antigen is unidentified.

MiXCR, run by TCRdb on the reads, gives a single entry per CDR3 protein. This sample has 400,000 to 600,000 distinct CDR3 sequences; about 42% occur once, and the top ten carry about 41%. Sequencing was performed on cultured PBMCs, taken from culture after CMV antigen stimulation. The TCR comes from a human donor in good health (CMV status not recorded). Some clones in this sample may be carry-over from other donors' samples.

This CDR3 is CASSFHVAGAKDTQYF. For the CDR3, the DNA is TGTGCCAGCAGTTTCCACGTAGCGGGAGCTAAAGATACGCAGTATTTT. This chain links TRBV27 with TRBJ2-3, with 9 nucleotides matching TRBD2. From germline, CDR1 is MNHEY and CDR2 SMNVEV (reference sequence). The CDR3 has 16 residues. V lost 3 bases and J lost 5; bases outside the gene matches: 9.